The present T cell receptor beta chain was sequenced within a study of blood T cell repertoires in COVID-19. At the level of the study: Both acute and convalescent COVID-19 samples were obtained from the United States, Italy and Spain. In each case, the material was cDNA or gDNA derived from T cells, B-cell-depleted T cells, or PBMCs.

Original methodology: By means of reference gene primer amplification, nucleated cell counts were estimated. TCRdb keeps only in-frame clones here, not all; method: immunoSEQ multiplex PCR. V, J and clone size reflect that table, while D and trimming were determined from the DNA. The sample has some 58,000 clones, roughly 84% seen once; the top ten hold 7.8%. V was shortened by 4 bases and J by 3 bases, with 13 bases between the two germline ends. The CDR3 is 15 residues long. The germline V gene has CDR1 LNHNV and CDR2 YYDKDF (reference sequence). The rearrangement uses TRBV15 and TRBJ2-1; D may be TRBD2 (5 bases). Sequenced sample: peripheral blood. The TCR comes from a man aged 50-60 years with active COVID-19. The CDR3 region is CATSTITSLYNEQFF. The CDR3 coding sequence is TGTGCCACCAGCACTATTACTAGTCTCTACAATGAGCAGTTCTTC.